These 27 T cell receptor beta chains were all obtained from the same sample, sequenced in a study of T cells in Graves' hyperthyroidism and ophthalmopathy. RNA transcripts yielded amplified TCR beta CDR3 regions. The study used the HTBI primer set for a first-round RT-PCR of the TCR CDR3. TCRdb called the multiplex PCR reads again in MiXCR, with one record for every CDR3 protein. Seen here are roughly 160,000 distinct CDR3 sequences, about 9.4% observed once, and the top ten hold about 20%. Sequencing was performed on blood. The source of these receptors is a young woman with Graves' hyperthyroidism that later progressed to Graves' ophthalmopathy.

This clonotype was seen repeatedly, ten times or more. The rearrangement joins TRBV6-1 to TRBJ2-7; TRBD2 matches at 12 bases. Germline assignment: CDR1 MNHNS and CDR2 SASEGT. After removal of 3 bases from V and 5 bases from J, the junction contained 8 bases not matched to a gene. CDR3 length: 16 amino acids. The CDR3 coding sequence is TGTGCCAGCAGTGAGCGGGCTAGCGGGAGGGCCGACGAGCAGTACTTC. Encoded protein: CASSERASGRADEQYF.

In its sample, this clonotype was seen a few times. The chain employs TRBV25-1 and TRBJ2-7; 12 nucleotides line up with TRBD2. With 3 bases clipped from V and 5 bases from J, the junction kept 11 bases outside the gene matches. Germline CDR1 is MGHDK and CDR2 is SYGVNS. This CDR3 is built from 17 residues. CDR3 bases: TGTGCCAGCAGTGACCCCGGGACTAGCGGGCTGACCCACGAGCAGTACTTC. It is translated as CASSDPGTSGLTHEQYF.

This clonotype was detected many times. The chain employs TRBV2 and TRBJ1-3, with D possibly TRBD1 on 5 matching bases. Trimming took 3 bases from V and 2 from J, leaving 11 bases between them. There are 15 residues in the CDR3. The germline V gene encodes CDR1 SNHLY and CDR2 FYNNEI. Here the CDR3 DNA reads TGTGCCAGCAGTGAGGGGCAGGGCACTGGAAACACCATATATTTT. It is translated as CASSEGQGTGNTIYF.

This clonotype came up a few times. This chain links TRBV19 with TRBJ1-6, with D perhaps matching TRBD1 (6 bases). The CDR3 spans 15 residues. The germline V gene has CDR1 LNHDA and CDR2 SQIVND (reference sequence). V was cut by 10 bases and J by 7 bases, with 20 bases left in between. DNA of the CDR3: TGTGCCACCTCACGTACGGGGGGCACCAATTCACCCCTCCACTTT. It codes for CATSRTGGTNSPLHF.

This clonotype was counted many times. Here the CDR3 reads CASSVRTLNGELFF. CDR3 coding DNA: TGTGCCAGCAGCGTACGGACGCTGAACGGGGAGCTGTTTTTT. The genes are TRBV9 and TRBJ2-2; no firm D call. The ends were cut back, 1 base at V and 7 bases at J, with 11 bases in the middle. Looked up from germline, CDR1 is SGDLS and CDR2 is YYNGEE. CDR3 length equals 14 residues.

To note about this clonotype: Possible read error: a much larger clone is one base away. This chain links TRBV19 with TRBJ1-1, with TRBD1 matching 10 bases. The CDR3 extends over 14 amino acids. Looked up from germline, CDR1 is LNHDA and CDR2 is SQIVND (reference sequence). The V gene end was trimmed by 5 bases and the J gene end by 6 bases; junction bases not matched to a gene: 6. The DNA for the CDR3 is TGTGCCAGTAGTGCCAGACAGGGGGCTTCTGAAGCTTTCTTT. This codes for CASSARQGASEAFF.

This clonotype has at least ten counts. This chain links TRBV28 with TRBJ2-2; D perhaps matches TRBD2 (6 bases). Germline CDR1 reads MDHEN; CDR2 reads SYDVKM. V lost 7 bases and J lost 0, with 18 bases in between. This CDR3 contains 17 residues. The CDR3 loop reads CASTILQGGANTGELFF. CDR3 DNA: TGTGCCAGCACCATACTTCAGGGCGGGGCGAACACCGGGGAGCTGTTTTTT.

This clonotype was picked up many times. The chain has TRBV12-3 or TRBV12-4 and TRBJ1-1, with D perhaps TRBD1 (5 bases). V was cut by 5 bases and J by 1 base, with 17 bases left in between. The CDR3 covers 16 residues. The CDR3: CASSPETDISNTEAFF. CDR3 sequence (DNA): TGTGCCAGCAGTCCCGAGACAGACATATCGAACACTGAAGCTTTCTTT.

This clonotype appeared a few times. The V and J genes are TRBV24-1 and TRBJ2-7, with D tentatively TRBD2 (5 bases). Looked up from germline, CDR1 is KGHDR and CDR2 is SFDVKD. The CDR3 length is 12 residues. The CDR3 DNA follows: TGTGCGGTAGGTGGGGAGTCCTACGAGCAGTACTTC. This translates into CAVGGESYEQYF.

In this sample, this clonotype turned up a few times. Since no conserved phenylalanine or tryptophan closes the CDR3, a read error is the likely cause. The chain has TRBV7-8 and TRBJ2-6; D ambiguous. Germline V lookup: CDR1 SGHVS, CDR2 FQNEAQ. This CDR3 has 19 amino acids. V was cut by 1 base and J by 1 base, with 17 bases left in between. The CDR3, as DNA: TGTGCCAGCAGCTTAGGAGCGCTTTTCCGCAGGTCTGGGGCCAACGTCCTGACTCTC. This codes for CASSLGALFRRSGANVLTL.

There are many counts of this clonotype. The chain has TRBV30 and TRBJ1-1; D may be TRBD1 (6 bases). CDR1 is GTSNPN and CDR2 is SVGIG in the germline V gene (reference sequence). This CDR3 spans 14 amino acids. The V gene lost 4 bases and the J gene lost 0 bases, with 12 bases spanning the gap. CDR3 region: CAWNPGAVNTEAFF. DNA for the CDR3: TGTGCCTGGAATCCGGGGGCGGTGAACACTGAAGCTTTCTTT. Drawing the rest from reference TRBV30 and TRBJ1-1, the complete variable domain is SQTIHQWPATLVQPVGSPLSLECTVEGTSNPNLYWYRQAAGRGLQLLFYSVGIGQISSEVPQNLSASRPQDRQFILSSKKLLLSDSGFYLCAWNPGAVNTEAFFGQGTRLTVV.

Many counts were recorded for this clonotype. The chain recombines TRBV10-3 with TRBJ2-1, with TRBD2 matching over 7 bases. This CDR3 is 18 amino acids long. Germline V gene lookup returns CDR1 ENHRY and CDR2 SYGVKD. Trimming took 4 bases from V and 1 from J; bases not matched to a gene: 13. As DNA, the CDR3 is TGTGCCATCAGTGCGTCCCAGGGCGGGAGTAGGTCCTACAATGAGCAGTTCTTC. Amino acids: CAISASQGGSRSYNEQFF.

This clonotype was recorded at least ten times. The rearrangement joins TRBV7-9 to TRBJ2-2; 9 bases fit TRBD1. Per the germline V gene, CDR1 is SEHNR and CDR2 is FQNEAQ (reference sequence). This CDR3 is 14 amino acids long. V lost 5 bases and J lost 6; bases outside the gene matches: 4. Here the CDR3 reads CASSPHRGPGELFF. Here the CDR3 DNA reads TGTGCCAGCAGCCCCCACAGGGGGCCCGGGGAGCTGTTTTTT. The entire variable domain, with the rest obtained from reference TRBV7-9 and TRBJ2-2, is as follows: DTGVSQNPRHKITKRGQNVTFRCDPISEHNRLYWYRQTLGQGPEFLTYFQNEAQLEKSRLLSDRFSAERPKGSFSTLEIQRTEQGDSAMYLCASSPHRGPGELFFGEGSRLTVL.

This clonotype has a count of ten or more. The chain has TRBV20-1 and TRBJ1-1, with 7 bases matching TRBD1. This CDR3 is 14 amino acids long. CDR1 is DFQATT and CDR2 is SNEGSKA in the germline V gene (reference sequence). V was clipped by 4 bases and J by 1 base; unmatched bases: 6. The CDR3 is CSAKGQDSNTEAFF. The CDR3 DNA reads as TGCAGTGCTAAAGGACAGGATTCGAACACTGAAGCTTTCTTT.

This clonotype came up many times. This chain uses TRBV6-6 with TRBJ1-1; D not resolved. Germline V gene lookup returns CDR1 MNHNY and CDR2 SVGAGI (reference sequence). There are 12 residues in the CDR3. V was shortened by 0 bases and J by 10 bases, with 9 bases between the two germline ends. This CDR3 reads CASSYSKDRAFF. CDR3 sequence (DNA): TGTGCCAGCAGTTACTCGAAGGATCGAGCTTTCTTT.

This clonotype appeared many times. J is TRBJ2-7 and V is TRBV7-2, with a possible D match to TRBD2 (5 bases). The CDR3 is 19 residues long. The V end lost 0 bases, the J end lost 1 base, and 22 bases lay between the germline ends. Germline V gene lookup returns CDR1 SGHTA and CDR2 FQGNSA. CDR3 sequence reads: CASSLAGTRVPSRSYEQYF. The DNA of the CDR3 is TGTGCCAGCAGCTTAGCAGGAACTAGAGTCCCCTCTAGATCCTACGAGCAGTACTTC.

This clonotype was seen at least ten times. This chain joins TRBV5-6 and TRBJ2-1; 9 bases match TRBD2. CDR1 SGHDT and CDR2 YYEEEE come from the germline V gene. The CDR3 spans 15 residues. Losses at the gene ends were 0 bases for V and 7 bases for J; bases not matched to a gene: 5. DNA for the CDR3: TGTGCCAGCAGCTTGGTAGGGACTAGCTGGAATGAGCAGTTCTTC. This sequence encodes CASSLVGTSWNEQFF.

This clonotype was recorded at least ten times. This chain uses TRBV24-1 with TRBJ2-1, with D possibly matching TRBD2 (6 bases). The CDR3 is made up of 17 amino acids. Deletions cut 2 bases from V and 4 bases from J, with 17 bases between. Germline CDR1 and CDR2: KGHDR and SFDVKD. The CDR3 sequence: CATSDSPFGRRYNEQFF. In nucleotides, the CDR3 is TGTGCCACCAGTGATTCCCCATTCGGGAGAAGGTACAATGAGCAGTTCTTC.

The sample holds many counts of this clonotype. The chain employs TRBV7-2 and TRBJ1-2; 10 nucleotides match TRBD1. The CDR3 is 15 amino acids. The J segment lost 2 bases and the V segment lost 5 bases, leaving 5 bases of the junction unmatched. Germline values: CDR1 SGHTA, CDR2 FQGNSA. The CDR3 sequence: CASSPRTGGNYGYTF. The DNA for the CDR3 is TGTGCCAGCAGCCCGAGGACAGGGGGAAACTATGGCTACACCTTC.

In its sample, this clonotype was seen a few times. The J gene is TRBJ2-1, the V gene TRBV20-1, with 7 bases matching TRBD2. The CDR3 is 17 residues long. V was clipped by 1 base and J by 0 bases; unmatched bases: 9. Germline loops: CDR1 DFQATT, CDR2 SNEGSKA (reference sequence). The CDR3 loop reads CSARVLSGRSSYNEQFF. The CDR3 DNA reads as TGCAGTGCTAGAGTGCTTAGCGGGCGTAGCTCCTACAATGAGCAGTTCTTC.

This clonotype was observed at least ten times. The chain recombines TRBV14 with TRBJ2-1; 7 bases align to TRBD2. CDR1 is SGHDN, CDR2 FVKESK, per germline. The V gene end was trimmed by 0 bases and the J gene end by 3 bases; junction bases not matched to a gene: 11. The CDR3 is 18 residues long. CDR3 coding DNA: TGTGCCAGCAGCCAAGAAGGTTGGGGGGGGGATATCTACAATGAGCAGTTCTTC. This translates into CASSQEGWGGDIYNEQFF. Full variable domain (missing parts from reference TRBV14 and TRBJ2-1): EAGVTQFPSHSVIEKGQTVTLRCDPISGHDNLYWYRRVMGKEIKFLLHFVKESKQDESGMPNNRFLAERTGGTYSTLKVQPAELEDSGVYFCASSQEGWGGDIYNEQFFGPGTRLTVL.

With regard to this clonotype: Being one base from a much bigger clone, this may be a read error. The rearrangement links TRBV7-9 to TRBJ2-2; 7 bases map to TRBD1. CDR1 is SEHNR and CDR2 is FQNEAQ in the germline V gene (reference sequence). CDR3 length: 12 residues. The CDR3 DNA sequence: TGTGCCAGCGGACAGGACACCGGGGAGCTGTCTTTT. Translation: CASGQDTGELSF.

This clonotype was seen many times. The rearrangement joins TRBV5-1 to TRBJ1-1; D not certain. From germline, CDR1 is SGHRS and CDR2 YFSETQ. The CDR3 loop spans 14 amino acids. Trimming took 1 base from V and 2 from J, leaving 9 bases between them. This CDR3 reads CASSLMGLNTEAFF. CDR3 nucleotides: TGCGCCAGCAGCTTGATGGGTCTAAACACTGAAGCTTTCTTT.

This clonotype was detected ten times or more. The chain has TRBV6-1 and TRBJ1-1; D remains unclear. The ends were cut back, 1 base at V and 1 base at J, with 7 bases in the middle. The length of the CDR3 is 14 residues. Germline V gives CDR1 MNHNS, CDR2 SASEGT. The CDR3 DNA follows: TGTGCCAGCAGTGAAGGGGCAAGGAACACTGAAGCTTTCTTT. It translates to CASSEGARNTEAFF.

V usage is TRBV19 and J usage is TRBJ2-2; TRBD1 might be the D (6 bases). CDR1 is LNHDA, CDR2 SQIVND, per germline (reference sequence). This CDR3 spans 16 amino acids. Trimming took 0 bases from V and 5 from J, leaving 13 bases between them. CDR3 protein: CASSIETYRDTGELFF. In nucleotides, the CDR3 is TGTGCCAGTAGTATAGAAACCTACAGGGATACCGGGGAGCTGTTTTTT.

This clonotype was seen ten or more times. J is TRBJ2-1 and V is TRBV15; perhaps TRBD2 as D (6 bases). The CDR3 covers 15 residues. Trimming left V 1 base short and J 11 bases short, with 18 bases between. Germline values: CDR1 LNHNV, CDR2 YYDKDF (reference sequence). CDR3 sequence reads: CATSRGRGGRLQQFF. Here the CDR3 DNA reads TGTGCCACCAGCAGAGGGAGGGGAGGTCGCCTACAGCAGTTCTTC.

This clonotype was seen only a few times. The V gene is TRBV6-1, the J gene TRBJ2-7, with 8 bases matching TRBD1. CDR3 length equals 12 residues. Trimming at V came to 8 bases and at J to 5 bases, leaving 5 bases not matched to a gene. Germline values: CDR1 MNHNS, CDR2 SASEGT. The CDR3 nucleotides read TGTGCCAGCCACAGGGGGAGCAACGAGCAGTACTTC. Its translation is CASHRGSNEQYF.